This TCR beta chain came from a study of blood T cells in healthy people across ages. Overall study findings and caveats: More naive CD4+ cells and higher diversity marked long-lived donors relative to aged donors. Researchers said unsorted PBMCs prevented a conclusive naive versus antigen-experienced comparison. TCR beta diversity per million T cells fell roughly linearly with age.

The CDR3 contains 13 residues. CDR1 is DFQATT, CDR2 SNEGSKA, per germline (reference sequence). Trimming at V came to 6 bases and at J to 3 bases, leaving 5 bases not matched to a gene. Next came a second PCR, run for about 6 to 12 cycles, which used a sample-barcoded 5' primer along with a J-beta primer mix. One entry per CDR3 protein, called by TCRdb with MiXCR from the 5' RACE reads. The table shows over a million distinct CDR3 sequences, with about 40% occurring only once. This clonotype came up a few times. What it binds is not known. The sample comprised blood. The TCR comes from a woman aged 18-35 years in good health. V usage is TRBV20-1 and J usage is TRBJ2-7; TRBD1 matches at 10 bases. CDR3 in DNA: TGCAGTGCCGGACAGGGGGGGCTCTACGAGCAGTACTTC. It is translated as CSAGQGGLYEQYF.